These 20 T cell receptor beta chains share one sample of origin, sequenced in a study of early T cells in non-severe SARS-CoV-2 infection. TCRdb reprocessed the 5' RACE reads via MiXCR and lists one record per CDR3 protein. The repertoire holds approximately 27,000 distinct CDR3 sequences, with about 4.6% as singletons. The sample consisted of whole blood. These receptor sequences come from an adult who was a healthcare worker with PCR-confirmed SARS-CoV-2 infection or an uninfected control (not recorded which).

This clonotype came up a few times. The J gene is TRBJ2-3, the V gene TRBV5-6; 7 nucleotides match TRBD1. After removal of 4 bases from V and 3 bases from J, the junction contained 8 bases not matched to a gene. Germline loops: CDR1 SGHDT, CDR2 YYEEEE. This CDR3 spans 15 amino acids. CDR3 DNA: TGTGCCAGCAGCAAAAGACAGGGTATAACAGATACGCAGTATTTT. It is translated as CASSKRQGITDTQYF.

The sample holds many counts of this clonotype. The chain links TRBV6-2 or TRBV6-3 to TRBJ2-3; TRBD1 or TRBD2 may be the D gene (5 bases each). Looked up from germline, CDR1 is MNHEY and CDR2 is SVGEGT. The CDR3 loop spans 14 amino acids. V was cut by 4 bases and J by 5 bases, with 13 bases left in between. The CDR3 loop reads CASSFLGVQDTQYF. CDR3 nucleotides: TGTGCCAGCAGTTTCTTGGGGGTTCAAGATACGCAGTATTTT.

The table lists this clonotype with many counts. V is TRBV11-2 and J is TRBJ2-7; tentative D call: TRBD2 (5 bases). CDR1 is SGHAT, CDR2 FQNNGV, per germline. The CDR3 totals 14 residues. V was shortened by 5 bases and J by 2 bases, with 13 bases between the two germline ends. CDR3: CASSLLDYPYEQYF. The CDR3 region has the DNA TGTGCCAGCAGCCTTTTAGACTACCCCTACGAGCAGTACTTC.

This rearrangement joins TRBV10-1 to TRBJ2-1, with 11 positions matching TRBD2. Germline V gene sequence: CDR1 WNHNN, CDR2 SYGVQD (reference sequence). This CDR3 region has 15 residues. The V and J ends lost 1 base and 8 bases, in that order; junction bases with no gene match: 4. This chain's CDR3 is CASSEYPTSGDEQFF. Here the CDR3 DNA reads TGCGCCAGCAGTGAGTATCCGACTAGCGGGGATGAGCAGTTCTTC.

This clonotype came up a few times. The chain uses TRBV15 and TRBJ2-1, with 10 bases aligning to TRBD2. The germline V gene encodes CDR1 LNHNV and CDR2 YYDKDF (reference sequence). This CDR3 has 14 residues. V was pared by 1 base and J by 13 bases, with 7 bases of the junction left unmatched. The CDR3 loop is CATSRAPSGGVQFF. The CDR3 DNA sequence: TGTGCCACCAGCAGAGCGCCTAGCGGGGGAGTTCAGTTCTTC. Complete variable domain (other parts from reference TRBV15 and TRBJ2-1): DAMVIQNPRYQVTQFGKPVTLSCSQTLNHNVMYWYQQKSSQAPKLLFHYYDKDFNNEADTPDNFQSRRPNTSFCFLDIRSPGLGDTAMYLCATSRAPSGGVQFFGPGTRLTVL.

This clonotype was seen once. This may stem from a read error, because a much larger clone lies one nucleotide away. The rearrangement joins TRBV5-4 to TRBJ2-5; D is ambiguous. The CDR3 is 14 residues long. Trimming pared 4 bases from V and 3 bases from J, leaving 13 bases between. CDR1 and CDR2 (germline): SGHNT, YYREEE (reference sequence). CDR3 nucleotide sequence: TGTGCCAGCAGCCCCCAGGATCCTAAAGAGACCCAGTACTTC. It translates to CASSPQDPKETQYF.

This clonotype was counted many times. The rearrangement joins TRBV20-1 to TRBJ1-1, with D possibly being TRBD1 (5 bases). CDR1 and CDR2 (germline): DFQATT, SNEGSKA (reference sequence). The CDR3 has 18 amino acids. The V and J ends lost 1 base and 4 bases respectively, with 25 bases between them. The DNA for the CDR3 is TGCAGTGCTAGAGTTCGTTTATGGCCGAAGCGGGGGACCACTGAAGCTTTCTTT. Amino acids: CSARVRLWPKRGTTEAFF.

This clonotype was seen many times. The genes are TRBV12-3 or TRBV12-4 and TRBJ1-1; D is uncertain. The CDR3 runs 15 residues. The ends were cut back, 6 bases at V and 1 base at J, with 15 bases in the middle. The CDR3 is CASSPVGSWNTEAFF. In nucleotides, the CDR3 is TGTGCCAGCAGCCCAGTCGGGTCGTGGAACACTGAAGCTTTCTTT.

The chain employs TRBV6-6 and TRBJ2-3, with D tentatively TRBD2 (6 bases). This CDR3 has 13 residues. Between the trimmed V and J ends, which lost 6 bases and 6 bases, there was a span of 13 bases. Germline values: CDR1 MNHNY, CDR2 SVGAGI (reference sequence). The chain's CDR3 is CASRASEGDTQYF. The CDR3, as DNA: TGTGCCAGCAGGGCTAGCGAGGGGGATACGCAGTATTTT.

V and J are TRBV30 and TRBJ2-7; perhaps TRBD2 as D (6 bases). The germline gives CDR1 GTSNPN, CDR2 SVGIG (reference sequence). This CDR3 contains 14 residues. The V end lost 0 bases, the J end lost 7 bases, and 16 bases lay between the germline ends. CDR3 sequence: CAWSVLGREEEQYF. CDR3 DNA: TGTGCCTGGAGTGTACTTGGCAGGGAGGAAGAGCAGTACTTC. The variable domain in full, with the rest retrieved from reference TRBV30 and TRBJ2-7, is SQTIHQWPATLVQPVGSPLSLECTVEGTSNPNLYWYRQAAGRGLQLLFYSVGIGQISSEVPQNLSASRPQDRQFILSSKKLLLSDSGFYLCAWSVLGREEEQYFGPGTRLTVT.

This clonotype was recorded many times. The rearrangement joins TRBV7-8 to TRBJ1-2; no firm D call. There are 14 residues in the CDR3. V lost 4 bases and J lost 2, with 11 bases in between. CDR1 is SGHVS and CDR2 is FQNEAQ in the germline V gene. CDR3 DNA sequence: TGTGCCAGCAGCTCACGACAATCCAACTATGGCTACACCTTC. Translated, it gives CASSSRQSNYGYTF.

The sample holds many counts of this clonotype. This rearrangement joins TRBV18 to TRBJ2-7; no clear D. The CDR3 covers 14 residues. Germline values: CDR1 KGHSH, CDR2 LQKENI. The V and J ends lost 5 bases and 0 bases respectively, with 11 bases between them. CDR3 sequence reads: CASSTRRTSYEQYF. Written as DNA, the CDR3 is TGTGCCAGCTCAACAAGACGGACCTCCTACGAGCAGTACTTC. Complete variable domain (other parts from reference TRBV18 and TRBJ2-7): NAGVMQNPRHLVRRRGQEARLRCSPMKGHSHVYWYRQLPEEGLKFMVYLQKENIIDESGMPKERFSAEFPKEGPSILRIQQVVRGDSAAYFCASSTRRTSYEQYFGPGTRLTVT.

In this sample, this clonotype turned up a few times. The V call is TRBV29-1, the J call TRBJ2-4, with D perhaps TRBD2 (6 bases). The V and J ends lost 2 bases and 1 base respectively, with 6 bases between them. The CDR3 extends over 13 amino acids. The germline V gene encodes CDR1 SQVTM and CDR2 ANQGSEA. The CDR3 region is CSVETSAKNIQYF. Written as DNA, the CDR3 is TGCAGCGTTGAAACTAGCGCCAAAAACATTCAGTACTTC.

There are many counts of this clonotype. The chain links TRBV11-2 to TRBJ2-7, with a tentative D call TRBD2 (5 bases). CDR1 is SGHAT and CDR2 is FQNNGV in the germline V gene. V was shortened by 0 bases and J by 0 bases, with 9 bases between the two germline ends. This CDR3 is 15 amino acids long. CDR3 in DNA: TGTGCCAGCAGCTTAGAACGGGGAGTCTCCTACGAGCAGTACTTC. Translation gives CASSLERGVSYEQYF.

The CDR3 sequence: CATSARGLAGIPLDIQYF. The CDR3 DNA reads as TGTGCCACCAGCGCCCGAGGACTAGCGGGAATCCCACTCGACATTCAGTACTTC. This chain joins TRBV15 and TRBJ2-4, with 12 bases aligning to TRBD2. The germline V gene encodes CDR1 LNHNV and CDR2 YYDKDF (reference sequence). This CDR3 has 18 residues. V was pared by 5 bases and J by 8 bases, with 16 bases of the junction left unmatched.

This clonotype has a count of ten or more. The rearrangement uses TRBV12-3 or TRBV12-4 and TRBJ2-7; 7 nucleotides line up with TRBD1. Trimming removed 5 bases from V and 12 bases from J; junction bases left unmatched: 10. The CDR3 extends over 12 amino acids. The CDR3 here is CASSRDSLSWYF. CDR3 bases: TGTGCCAGCAGTCGGGACAGCCTAAGTTGGTACTTC.

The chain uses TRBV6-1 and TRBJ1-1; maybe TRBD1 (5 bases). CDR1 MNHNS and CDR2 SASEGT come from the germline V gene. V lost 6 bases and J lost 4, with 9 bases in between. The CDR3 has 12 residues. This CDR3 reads CASREGSTEAFF. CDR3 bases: TGTGCCAGCAGAGAGGGGTCCACTGAAGCTTTCTTT.

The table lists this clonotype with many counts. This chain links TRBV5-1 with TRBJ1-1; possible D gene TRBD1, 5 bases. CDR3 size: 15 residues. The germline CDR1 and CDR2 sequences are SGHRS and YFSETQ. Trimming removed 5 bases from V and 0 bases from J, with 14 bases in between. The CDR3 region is CASSLDGGMNTEAFF. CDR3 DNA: TGCGCCAGCAGTCTTGATGGGGGGATGAACACTGAAGCTTTCTTT.

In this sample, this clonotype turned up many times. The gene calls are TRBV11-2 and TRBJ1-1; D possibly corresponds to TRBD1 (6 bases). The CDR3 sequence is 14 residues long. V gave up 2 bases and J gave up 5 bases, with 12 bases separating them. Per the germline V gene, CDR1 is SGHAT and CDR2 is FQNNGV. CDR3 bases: TGTGCCAGCAGCTTATCCCACAGGGCAACTGAAGCTTTCTTT. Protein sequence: CASSLSHRATEAFF.

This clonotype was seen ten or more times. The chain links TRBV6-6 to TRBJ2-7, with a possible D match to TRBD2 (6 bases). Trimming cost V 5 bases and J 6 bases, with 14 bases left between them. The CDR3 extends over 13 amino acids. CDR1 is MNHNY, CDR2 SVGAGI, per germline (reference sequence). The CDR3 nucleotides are TGTGCCAGCAGTGCCGTGGGAGGCGGCGAGCAGTACTTC. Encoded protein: CASSAVGGGEQYF.